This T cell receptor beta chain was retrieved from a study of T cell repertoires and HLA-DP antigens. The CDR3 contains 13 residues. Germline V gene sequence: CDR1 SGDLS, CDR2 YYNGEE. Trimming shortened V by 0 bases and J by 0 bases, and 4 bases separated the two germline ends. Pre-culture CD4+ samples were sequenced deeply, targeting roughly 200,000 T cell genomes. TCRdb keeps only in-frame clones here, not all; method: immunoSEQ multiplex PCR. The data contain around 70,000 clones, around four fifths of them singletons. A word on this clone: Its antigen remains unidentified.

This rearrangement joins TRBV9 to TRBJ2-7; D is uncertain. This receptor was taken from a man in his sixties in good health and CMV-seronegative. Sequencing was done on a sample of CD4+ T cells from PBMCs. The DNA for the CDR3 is TGTGCCAGCAGCGTAGACGGCTCCTACGAGCAGTACTTC. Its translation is CASSVDGSYEQYF.